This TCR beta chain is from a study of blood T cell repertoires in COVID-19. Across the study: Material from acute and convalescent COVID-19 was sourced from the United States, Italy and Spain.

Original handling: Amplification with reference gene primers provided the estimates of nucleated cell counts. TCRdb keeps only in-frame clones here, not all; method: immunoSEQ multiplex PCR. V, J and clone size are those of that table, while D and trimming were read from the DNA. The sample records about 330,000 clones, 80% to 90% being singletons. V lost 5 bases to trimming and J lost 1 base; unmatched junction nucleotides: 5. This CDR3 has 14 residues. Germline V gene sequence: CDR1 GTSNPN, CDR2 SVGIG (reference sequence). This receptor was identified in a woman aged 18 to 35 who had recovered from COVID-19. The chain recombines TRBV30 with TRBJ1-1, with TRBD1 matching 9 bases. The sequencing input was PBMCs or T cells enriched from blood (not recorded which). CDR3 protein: CAWERGQGNTEAFF. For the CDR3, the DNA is TGTGCCTGGGAGCGGGGACAGGGGAACACTGAAGCTTTCTTT.